This T cell receptor (beta chain) was sequenced during a study of shared clonotypes between healthy human individuals. Broader study findings: Collection of samples was limited to blood; tissue repertoires likely differ. Rarefaction revealed incomplete sorted-subset sequencing despite large depth.

With respect to this clone: Its antigen is still unknown. Other DNA sequences of this sample code for an identical CDR3.

Memory CD4+ cells were the fraction left after CD45RA+ naive selection. This CDR3 region has 14 residues. V gave up 6 bases and J gave up 2 bases; unmatched junction bases: 4. Germline assignment: CDR1 KGHSH and CDR2 LQKENI. Assay: immunoSEQ multiplex PCR; the TCRdb copy retains only in-frame clones and omits some. Among a few million clones, roughly 90% were seen once, and the ten largest hold 0.3% to 0.45%. This receptor was obtained from a man between 18 and 35 years old in good health. Some clones in this sample may be carry-over from other donors' samples. This chain connects TRBV18 to TRBJ2-7; 10 bases align to TRBD2. Sequenced: naive CD4+ T cells from PBMCs. The subset denotes: CD45RA+ positively selected. The CDR3 DNA reads as TGTGCCAGCTCCCCAGCGGGAGGGACCTACGAGCAGTACTTC. This codes for CASSPAGGTYEQYF. The full variable domain, completed using reference TRBV18 and TRBJ2-7, is NAGVMQNPRHLVRRRGQEARLRCSPMKGHSHVYWYRQLPEEGLKFMVYLQKENIIDESGMPKERFSAEFPKEGPSILRIQQVVRGDSAAYFCASSPAGGTYEQYFGPGTRLTVT.